This T cell receptor beta chain was profiled in a study of blood T cell repertoires in COVID-19. Across the study: Material from acute and convalescent COVID-19 was sourced from the United States, Italy and Spain.

In the authors' workflow: Reference gene primer amplification yielded estimated nucleated cell counts. Produced via immunoSEQ multiplex PCR; TCRdb's table is partial and in-frame only. Clone size and the V and J calls come from that table; the DNA yielded D and trimming. The sample consists of some 270,000 clones, 85% to 90% of them appearing once. Study members were between about 18 and 100 years old and lived in 24 US regions. In germline, CDR1 is LGHDT, CDR2 YNNKEL (reference sequence). V gave up 6 bases and J gave up 1 base; unmatched junction bases: 5. This CDR3 has 15 amino acids. The sample comprised PBMCs or T cells enriched from blood (not recorded which). The rearrangement links TRBV3-1 (or the pseudogene TRBV3-2) to TRBJ2-3, with 9 bases matching TRBD2. This receptor was taken from a woman aged 55-70 years who had recovered from COVID-19. The CDR3, as DNA: TGTGCCAGCAGACTGGGACTAGCAGGCACAGATACGCAGTATTTT. Encoded protein: CASRLGLAGTDTQYF.